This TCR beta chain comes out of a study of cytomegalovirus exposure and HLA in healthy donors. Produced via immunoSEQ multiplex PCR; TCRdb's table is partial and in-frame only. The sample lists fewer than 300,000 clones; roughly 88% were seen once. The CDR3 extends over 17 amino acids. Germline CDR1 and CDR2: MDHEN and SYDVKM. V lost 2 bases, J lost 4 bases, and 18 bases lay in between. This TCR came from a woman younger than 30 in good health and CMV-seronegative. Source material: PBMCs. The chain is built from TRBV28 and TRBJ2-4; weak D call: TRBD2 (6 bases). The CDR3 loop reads CASSLSWSGVDKNIQYF. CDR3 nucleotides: TGTGCCAGCAGTTTAAGTTGGTCGGGAGTAGATAAAAACATTCAGTACTTC. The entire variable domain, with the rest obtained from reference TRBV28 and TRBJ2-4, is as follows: DVKVTQSSRYLVKRTGEKVFLECVQDMDHENMFWYRQDPGLGLRLIYFSYDVKMKEKGDIPEGYSVSREKKERFSLILESASTNQTSMYLCASSLSWSGVDKNIQYFGAGTRLSVL.